This T cell receptor (beta chain) was recovered during a study of cytomegalovirus exposure and HLA in healthy donors. Study information: One earlier analysis, a look at about 179 million T cells, found some 110 million unique TCR beta sequences. The early release's HLA-typed donors yielded approximately 85 million unique TCRs.

Notes on this clone: What it binds is unknown.

Notes on the study in general: Usually a TCR sequence was rare, but some public TCRs were found in many donors. Productive status was seen about 87% or about 30% of the time for most TCR beta V segments in an earlier analysis.

CDR3 size: 14 residues. Per the germline V gene, CDR1 is SGHRS and CDR2 is YFSETQ. The V and J ends lost 0 bases and 9 bases, in that order; junction bases with no gene match: 7. The PCR was carried out with 60 Vbeta primers and 13 Jbeta primers. The repertoire was sequenced with immunoSEQ multiplex PCR; TCRdb's copy has only in-frame clones and lacks some. Of about 160,000 clones detected, 79% appear once; the ten largest clones hold around 6.5%. The source of this sequence is a man aged 45-65 years in good health and CMV-seropositive. Sequencing input: PBMCs. The chain carries TRBV5-1 and TRBJ2-3, with 7 bases matching TRBD1. The CDR3: CASSLGQGRLTQYF. CDR3 bases: TGCGCCAGCAGCTTGGGACAGGGAAGGCTCACGCAGTATTTT.